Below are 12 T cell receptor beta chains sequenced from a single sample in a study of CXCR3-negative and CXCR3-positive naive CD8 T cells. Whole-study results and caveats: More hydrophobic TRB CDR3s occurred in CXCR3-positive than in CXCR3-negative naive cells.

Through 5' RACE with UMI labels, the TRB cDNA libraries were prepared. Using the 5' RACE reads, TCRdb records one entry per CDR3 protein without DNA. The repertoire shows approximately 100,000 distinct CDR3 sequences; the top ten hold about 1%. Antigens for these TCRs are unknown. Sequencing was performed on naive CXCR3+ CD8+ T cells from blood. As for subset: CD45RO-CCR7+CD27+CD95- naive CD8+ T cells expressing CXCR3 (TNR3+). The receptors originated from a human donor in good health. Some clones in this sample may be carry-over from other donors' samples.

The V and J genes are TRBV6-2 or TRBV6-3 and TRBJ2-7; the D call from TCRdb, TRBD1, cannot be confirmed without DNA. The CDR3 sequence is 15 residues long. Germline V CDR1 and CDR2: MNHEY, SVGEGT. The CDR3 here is CASSYSSGGFYEQYF.

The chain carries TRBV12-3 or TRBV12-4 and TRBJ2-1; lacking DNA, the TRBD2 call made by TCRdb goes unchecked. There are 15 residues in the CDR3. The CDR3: CASSLPLGTYNEQFF.

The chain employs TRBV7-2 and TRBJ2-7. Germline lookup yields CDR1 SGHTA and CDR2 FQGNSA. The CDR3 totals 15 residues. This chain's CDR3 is CASSQSRTATYEQYF.

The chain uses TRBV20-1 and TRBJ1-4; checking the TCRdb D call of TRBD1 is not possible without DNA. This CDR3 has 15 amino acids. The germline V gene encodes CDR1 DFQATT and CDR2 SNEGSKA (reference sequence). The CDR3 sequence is CSAREGGAGNEKLFF.

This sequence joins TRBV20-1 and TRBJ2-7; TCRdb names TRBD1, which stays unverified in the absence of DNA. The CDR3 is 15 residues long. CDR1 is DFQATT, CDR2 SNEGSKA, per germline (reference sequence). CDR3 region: CSAGEGQGASYEQYF.

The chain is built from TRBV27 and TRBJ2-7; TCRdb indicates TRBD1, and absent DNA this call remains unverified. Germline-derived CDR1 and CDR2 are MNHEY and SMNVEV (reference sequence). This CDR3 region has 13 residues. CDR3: CASSKVDSYEQYF.

The CDR3 reads CASISRGLNEQFF. V gene TRBV28 combines with J gene TRBJ2-1; as DNA is missing, the TRBD1 call by TCRdb cannot be tested. The CDR3 runs 13 residues. Germline V CDR1 and CDR2: MDHEN, SYDVKM.

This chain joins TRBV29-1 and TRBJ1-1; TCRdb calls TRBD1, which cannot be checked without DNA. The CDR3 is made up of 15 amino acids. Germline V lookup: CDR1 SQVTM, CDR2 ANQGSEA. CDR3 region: CSVEGGMGVNTEAFF.

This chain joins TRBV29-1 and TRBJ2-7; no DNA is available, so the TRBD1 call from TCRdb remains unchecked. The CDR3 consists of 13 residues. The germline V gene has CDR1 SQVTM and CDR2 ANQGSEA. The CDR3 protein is CSVETGVPYEQYF.

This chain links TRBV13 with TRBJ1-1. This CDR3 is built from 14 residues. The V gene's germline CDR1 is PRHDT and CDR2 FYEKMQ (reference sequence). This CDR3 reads CASSGWGSGTEAFF.

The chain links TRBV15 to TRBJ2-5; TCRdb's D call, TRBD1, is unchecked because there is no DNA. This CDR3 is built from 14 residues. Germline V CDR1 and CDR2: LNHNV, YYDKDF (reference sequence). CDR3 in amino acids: CATSREAPGETQYF.

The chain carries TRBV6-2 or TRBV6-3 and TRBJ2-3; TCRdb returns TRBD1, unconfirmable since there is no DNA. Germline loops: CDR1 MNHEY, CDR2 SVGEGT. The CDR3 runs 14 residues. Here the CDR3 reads CASSYLLGGDTQYF.